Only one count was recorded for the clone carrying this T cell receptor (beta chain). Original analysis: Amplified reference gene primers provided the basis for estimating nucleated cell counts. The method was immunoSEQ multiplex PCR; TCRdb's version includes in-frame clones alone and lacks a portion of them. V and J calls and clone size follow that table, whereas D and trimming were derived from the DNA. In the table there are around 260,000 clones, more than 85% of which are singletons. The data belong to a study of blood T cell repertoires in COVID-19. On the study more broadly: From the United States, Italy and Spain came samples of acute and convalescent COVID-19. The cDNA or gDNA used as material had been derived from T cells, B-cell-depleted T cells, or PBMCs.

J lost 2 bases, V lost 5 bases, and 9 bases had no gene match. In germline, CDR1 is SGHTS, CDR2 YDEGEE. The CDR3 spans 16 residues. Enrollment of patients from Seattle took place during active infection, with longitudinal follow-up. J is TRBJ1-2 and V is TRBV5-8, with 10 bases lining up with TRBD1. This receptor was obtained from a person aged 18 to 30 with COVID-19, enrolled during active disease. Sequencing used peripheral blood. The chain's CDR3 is CASSRDRGRQNYGYTF. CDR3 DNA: TGTGCCAGCAGTCGAGACAGGGGGCGGCAGAACTATGGCTACACCTTC.